This record concerns one T cell receptor beta chain sequence. Germline lookup yields CDR1 SEHNR and CDR2 FQNEAQ (reference sequence). The CDR3 has 15 residues. The V gene lost 5 bases and the J gene lost 0 bases, with 14 bases spanning the gap. This sample is drawn from a study of OX40 agonist ivuxolimab in advanced cancers. TCRdb keeps only in-frame clones here, not all; method: immunoSEQ multiplex PCR. The sample lists more than 35,000 clones; around 73% were seen once. Enrollment shut out patients with autoimmune disease history or systemic immunosuppression. Here the sequenced sample was CD4+ or CD8+ T cells sorted from blood, taken in a trial of the OX40 agonist ivuxolimab. The chain carries TRBV7-9 and TRBJ2-7; D might be TRBD1 (6 bases). This clonotype was sampled from an adult with an advanced solid tumor such as melanoma, head and neck, liver or kidney cancer. This CDR3 is CASSPSTGSSYEQYF. DNA of the CDR3: TGTGCCAGCAGCCCAAGCACAGGGAGCTCCTACGAGCAGTACTTC. The complete variable domain, with remaining parts taken from reference TRBV7-9 and TRBJ2-7, reads DTGVSQNPRHKITKRGQNVTFRCDPISEHNRLYWYRQTLGQGPEFLTYFQNEAQLEKSRLLSDRFSAERPKGSFSTLEIQRTEQGDSAMYLCASSPSTGSSYEQYFGPGTRLTVT.